A single sample gave rise to the 11 T cell receptor beta chains below, sequenced in a study of blood T cell repertoires in COVID-19 (dated by TCRdb to about 2020). Library preparation used the immunoSEQ multiplex PCR assay. TCRdb provides this immuneACCESS table in a form limited to in-frame rearrangements. Some clones are lacking; in checked studies, under half of them reflect an unresolved V gene, and why the rest are absent is not known. In this sample the table shows about 31,000 clones, about 90% of which occur a single time. The top ten clonotypes cover 5% to 7% of the sample. Sequenced: peripheral blood. The origin of the receptors is a human donor in a cohort sampled during active COVID-19.

The chain is built from TRBV6-6 and TRBJ2-2; D perhaps matches TRBD1 (5 bases). The CDR3 is made up of 13 amino acids. V lost 0 bases and J 8 bases, leaving 7 bases between the germline ends. Germline V gene data show CDR1 as MNHNY and CDR2 as SVGAGI (reference sequence). Here the CDR3 reads CASSYSGPGELFF. The CDR3 DNA reads TGTGCCAGCAGTTACTCGGGGCCGGGGGAGCTGTTTTTT.

The sample holds one count of this clone. V usage is TRBV30 and J usage is TRBJ2-6; 7 nucleotides line up with TRBD1. Germline CDR1 GTSNPN, CDR2 SVGIG (reference sequence). V gave up 5 bases and J gave up 2 bases; unmatched junction bases: 3. The CDR3 extends over 14 amino acids. DNA of the CDR3: TGTGCCTGGGACAGGGCGGCTGGGGCCAACGTCCTGACTTTC. Protein product: CAWDRAAGANVLTF.

V and J are TRBV6-6 and TRBJ1-2; TRBD1 might be the D (6 bases). V was cut by 7 bases and J by 8 bases, with 20 bases left in between. Germline V gives CDR1 MNHNY, CDR2 SVGAGI (reference sequence). The CDR3 runs to 14 residues. CDR3 region: CASIKGGAPVGYTF. In DNA form, the CDR3 reads TGTGCCAGCATCAAAGGGGGAGCCCCAGTAGGCTACACCTTC.

The chain recombines TRBV19 with TRBJ2-5, with a possible D match to TRBD1 (5 bases). V lost 3 bases to trimming and J lost 5 bases, with 10 bases between them. This CDR3 spans 13 amino acids. CDR1 is LNHDA and CDR2 is SQIVND in the germline V gene (reference sequence). Here the CDR3 reads CASSMGRVETQYF. The CDR3 DNA reads TGTGCCAGTAGTATGGGCAGGGTGGAGACCCAGTACTTC.

The chain recombines TRBV11-3 with TRBJ2-7; 8 nucleotides align to TRBD1. In germline, CDR1 is SGHNT, CDR2 YENEEA. The CDR3 contains 14 residues. The V gene end was trimmed by 1 base and the J gene end by 2 bases; junction bases not matched to a gene: 1. The CDR3 DNA reads TGTGCCAGCAGCTTAGGGACAGGGACCTACGAGCAGTACGTC. It encodes CASSLGTGTYEQYV.

The chain employs TRBV2 and TRBJ1-5; unclear D gene. V was clipped by 4 bases and J by 7 bases, with 14 bases between them. The germline CDR1 and CDR2 sequences are SNHLY and FYNNEI. The CDR3 length is 14 residues. The CDR3 is CASSVLSGRQPQHF. The CDR3 DNA sequence: TGTGCCAGCAGTGTTCTGTCAGGAAGGCAGCCCCAGCATTTT.

The chain is built from TRBV6-2 or TRBV6-3 and TRBJ1-1, with unresolved D. This CDR3 is built from 11 residues. V was clipped by 5 bases and J by 5 bases, with 6 bases between them. The germline gives CDR1 MNHEY, CDR2 SVGEGT. The CDR3 sequence is CASSAGTEAFF. The CDR3 DNA is TGTGCCAGCAGTGCGGGGACTGAAGCTTTCTTT.

CDR3 bases: TGTGCCAGCAGCCAGGGCACGACAGCCGGGGAGCTGTTTTTT. Its translation: CASSQGTTAGELFF. The chain recombines TRBV3-1 (or the pseudogene TRBV3-2) with TRBJ2-2; D is perhaps TRBD1 (5 bases). Trimming cost V 3 bases and J 6 bases, with 11 bases left between them. Germline V gene lookup returns CDR1 LGHDT and CDR2 YNNKEL (reference sequence). The CDR3 runs to 14 residues.

The V gene is TRBV5-6, the J gene TRBJ2-7; TRBD1 is a possible D gene (5 bases). This CDR3 region has 15 residues. Between the trimmed V and J ends, which lost 1 base and 6 bases, there was a span of 17 bases. Germline V gene lookup returns CDR1 SGHDT and CDR2 YYEEEE. The CDR3 DNA follows: TGTGCCAGCAGCTTGAGTGCGACAGCCCTTAGCGAGCAGTACGTC. It encodes CASSLSATALSEQYV.

This rearrangement joins TRBV7-9 to TRBJ2-3, with 11 bases identical to TRBD2. V was pared by 1 base and J by 4 bases, with 4 bases of the junction left unmatched. CDR3 length: 16 residues. Germline lookup yields CDR1 SEHNR and CDR2 FQNEAQ (reference sequence). The CDR3 is CASSLGLLAGADTQYF. The CDR3 DNA reads as TGTGCCAGCAGCTTAGGGCTACTAGCGGGAGCAGATACGCAGTATTTT.

The J gene is TRBJ2-1, the V gene TRBV5-1; D gene ambiguous. Germline V gene data show CDR1 as SGHRS and CDR2 as YFSETQ. V was pared by 0 bases and J by 4 bases, with 11 bases between. The CDR3 loop spans 15 amino acids. The CDR3 region is CASSLVSEAYNEQFF. CDR3 in DNA: TGCGCCAGCAGCTTGGTATCCGAGGCGTACAATGAGCAGTTCTTC.